This paragraph covers one T cell receptor (beta chain) sequence. The antigen is not known. This sample was taken from a study of response to subunit inactivated influenza vaccine. Using its own MiXCR run on the RT-PCR reads, TCRdb lists one record per CDR3 protein. The sample carries under 550,000 distinct CDR3 sequences, about 8% recorded once. The CDR3 is 14 residues long. Trimming cost V 5 bases and J 6 bases; bases outside gene matches: 6. The V gene's germline CDR1 is SGHRS and CDR2 YFSETQ. The study's findings and limits: Few additional T cells are recruited per seasonal influenza vaccination, authors suggested.

The chain recombines TRBV5-1 with TRBJ2-1, with TRBD2 matching 9 bases. The clonotype comes from a man aged 45 to 75 who received an inactivated influenza vaccine. The sample consisted of PBMCs from blood, taken approximately 25 months after vaccination. The CDR3 region is CASSLGTSINEQFF. CDR3 in DNA: TGCGCCAGCAGTCTCGGGACTAGCATCAATGAGCAGTTCTTC. Filled out from reference TRBV5-1 and TRBJ2-1, the complete variable domain reads KAGVTQTPRYLIKTRGQQVTLSCSPISGHRSVSWYQQTPGQGLQFLFEYFSETQRNKGNFPGRFSGRQFSNSRSEMNVSTLELGDSALYLCASSLGTSINEQFFGPGTRLTVL.